This T cell receptor (beta chain) was identified in a study of post-analysis software for immune sequencing data. About the research overall: The cohort encompassed relapsing-remitting, secondary progressive and progressive-relapsing multiple sclerosis disease courses. Points from the study as a whole: The authors found that F measure strongly co-clustered same-batch samples. Multiple sclerosis patients had significantly lower normalized Chao1 diversity than controls.

To note about this clonotype: Antigen specificity is unknown.

Prepared libraries of TCR beta cDNA carried unique molecular identifiers. With roughly 1 to 11 million T cells as the source, approximately 450,000 cDNA molecules resulted. TCRdb ran MiXCR on the PCR reads and lists one entry per CDR3 protein. The table has hundreds of thousands of distinct CDR3 sequences, approximately 57% seen once. The source is a girl aged 10 to 17 with multiple sclerosis. The sample consisted of blood.

The CDR3 loop is CASSPRGGGNEKLFF. CDR3 nucleotides: TGTGCCAGCAGTCCCAGGGGTGGGGGTAATGAAAAACTGTTTTTT. The V call is TRBV12-3 or TRBV12-4, the J call TRBJ1-4; weak D call: TRBD1 (6 bases). V was pared by 5 bases and J by 4 bases, with 14 bases between. The CDR3 extends over 15 amino acids.